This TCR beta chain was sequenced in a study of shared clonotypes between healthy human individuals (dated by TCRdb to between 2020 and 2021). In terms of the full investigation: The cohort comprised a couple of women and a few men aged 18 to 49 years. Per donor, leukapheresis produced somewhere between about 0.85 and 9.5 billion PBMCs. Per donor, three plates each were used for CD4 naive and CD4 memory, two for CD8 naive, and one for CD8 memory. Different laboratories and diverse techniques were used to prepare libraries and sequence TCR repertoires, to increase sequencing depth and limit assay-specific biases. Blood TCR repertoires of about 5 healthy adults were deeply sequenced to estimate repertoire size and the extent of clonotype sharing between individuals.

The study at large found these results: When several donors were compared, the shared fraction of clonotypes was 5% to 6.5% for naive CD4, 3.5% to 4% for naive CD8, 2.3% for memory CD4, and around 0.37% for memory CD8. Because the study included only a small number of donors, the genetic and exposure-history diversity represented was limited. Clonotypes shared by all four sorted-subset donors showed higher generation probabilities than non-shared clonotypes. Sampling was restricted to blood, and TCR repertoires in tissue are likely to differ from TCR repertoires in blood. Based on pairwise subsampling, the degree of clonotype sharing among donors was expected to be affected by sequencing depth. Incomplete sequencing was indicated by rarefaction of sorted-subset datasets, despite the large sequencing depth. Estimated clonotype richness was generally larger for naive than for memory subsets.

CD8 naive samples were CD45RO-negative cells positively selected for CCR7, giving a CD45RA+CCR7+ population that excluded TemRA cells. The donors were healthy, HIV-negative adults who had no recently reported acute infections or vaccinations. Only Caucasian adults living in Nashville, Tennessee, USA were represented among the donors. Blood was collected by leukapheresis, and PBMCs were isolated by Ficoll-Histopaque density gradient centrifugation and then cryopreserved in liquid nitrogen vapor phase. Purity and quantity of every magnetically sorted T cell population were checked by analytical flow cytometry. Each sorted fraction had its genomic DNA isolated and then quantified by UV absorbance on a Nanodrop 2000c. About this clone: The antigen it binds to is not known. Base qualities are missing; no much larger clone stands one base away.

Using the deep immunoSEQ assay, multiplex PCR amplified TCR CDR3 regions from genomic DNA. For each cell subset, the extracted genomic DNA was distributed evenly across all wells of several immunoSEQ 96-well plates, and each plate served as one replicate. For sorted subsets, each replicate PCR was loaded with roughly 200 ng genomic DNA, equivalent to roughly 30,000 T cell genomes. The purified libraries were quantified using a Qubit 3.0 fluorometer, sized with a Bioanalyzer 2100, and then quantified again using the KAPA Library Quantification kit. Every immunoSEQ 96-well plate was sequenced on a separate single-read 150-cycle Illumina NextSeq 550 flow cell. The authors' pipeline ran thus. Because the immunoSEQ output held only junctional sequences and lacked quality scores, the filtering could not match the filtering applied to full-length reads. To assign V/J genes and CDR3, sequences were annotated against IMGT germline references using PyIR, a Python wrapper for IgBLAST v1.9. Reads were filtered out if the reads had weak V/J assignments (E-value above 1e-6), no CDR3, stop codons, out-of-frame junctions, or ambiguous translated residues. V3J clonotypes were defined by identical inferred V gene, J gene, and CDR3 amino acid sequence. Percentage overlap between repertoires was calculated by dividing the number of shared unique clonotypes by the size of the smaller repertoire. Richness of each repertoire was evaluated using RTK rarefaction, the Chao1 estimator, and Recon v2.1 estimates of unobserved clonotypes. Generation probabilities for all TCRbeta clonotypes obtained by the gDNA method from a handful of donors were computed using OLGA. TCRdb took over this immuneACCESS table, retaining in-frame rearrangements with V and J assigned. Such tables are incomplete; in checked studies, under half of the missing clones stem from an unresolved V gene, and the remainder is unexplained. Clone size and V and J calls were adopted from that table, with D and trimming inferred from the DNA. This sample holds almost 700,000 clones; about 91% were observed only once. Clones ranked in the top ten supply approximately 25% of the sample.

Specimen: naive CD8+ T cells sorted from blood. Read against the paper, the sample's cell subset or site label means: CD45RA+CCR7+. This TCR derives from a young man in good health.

For the CDR3, the sequence is CASSGIELEQYF. The nucleotides are TGTGCCAGCAGCGGTATAGAGCTCGAGCAGTACTTC. The V gene is TRBV11-2 and the J gene is TRBJ2-7, with the D gene too uncertain to name. V drops 5 bases and J drops 6 bases, leaving 11 bases in between. From the germline V gene, CDR1 is SGHAT and CDR2 is FQNNGV. From its cysteine to its phenylalanine, the CDR3 spans 12 amino acids. The sequence is cut down to CDR3 DNA, 36 bases in frame from base 1.